Listed below are T cell receptor beta chains from one sample, sequenced in a study of blood T cell repertoires in COVID-19. Profiled with immunoSEQ multiplex PCR; TCRdb holds only in-frame clones, not every one. The sample lists 190,000 or so clones, 88% occurring once. Sequenced input: peripheral blood. The receptors originated from a woman aged 30 to 39 with acute or convalescent COVID-19. CDR3s include the opening cysteine and the closing phenylalanine or tryptophan. The D gene is left open where the match is weak. Size values are once, few and many counts, or a class for expanded clones, and some rows have none.

size | D | J | V | DNA | CDR3
. | . | TRBJ1-4 | TRBV18 | TGTGCCAGCTCACCCGGCCTCCCGGGTGCGTCTAATGAAAAACTGTTTTTT | CASSPGLPGASNEKLFF
few | . | TRBJ2-2 | TRBV5-1 | TGCGCCAGCAGCTTGGGTCGTTTCGGGAACACCGGGGAGCTGTTTTTT | CASSLGRFGNTGELFF
. | . | TRBJ2-7 | TRBV11-2 | TGTGCCAGCAGCTTAGGGGAGTCCTACGAGCAGTACTTC | CASSLGESYEQYF
. | TRBD2 | TRBJ2-1 | TRBV7-9 | TGTGCCAGCAGCTTGTATTGGGGACTAGACGTCCACAATGAGCAGTTCTTC | CASSLYWGLDVHNEQFF
. | TRBD2 | TRBJ2-1 | TRBV3-1/TRBV3-2 | TGTGCCAGCAGGGTTGGTGCGGGAGGGTACAATGAGCAGTTCTTC | CASRVGAGGYNEQFF
few | . | TRBJ1-1 | TRBV6-6 | TGTGCCAGCAGTCCTTATACTGAAGCTTTCTTT | CASSPYTEAFF
. | TRBD1 | TRBJ1-3 | TRBV3-1/TRBV3-2 | TGTGCCAGCAGCTTTCGCACAGGGGGCTCTGGAAACACCATATATTTT | CASSFRTGGSGNTIYF
. | . | TRBJ1-2 | TRBV29-1 | TGCAGCGTAGGGACAATAGGCGGGTTCGGCTACACCTTC | CSVGTIGGFGYTF
. | . | TRBJ1-1 | TRBV7-9 | TGTGCCAGCAGCTTCGGTAAAAGGACTTTGCGCTCTGAAGCTTTCTTT | CASSFGKRTLRSEAFF
. | TRBD2 | TRBJ2-1 | TRBV24-1 | TGTGCCACCAGCTACCCGGGACTAGCGGACAATGAGCAGTTCTTC | CATSYPGLADNEQFF
. | TRBD2 | TRBJ2-1 | TRBV11-3 | TGTGCCAGCAGCCTTACTAGCGGGAGGGTTGATGAGCAGTTCTTC | CASSLTSGRVDEQFF
. | TRBD1 | TRBJ1-2 | TRBV3-1/TRBV3-2 | TGTGCCAGCAGCCAACAGCAGGGGGCATTCGTACGATACACCTTC | CASSQQQGAFVRYTF
. | TRBD1 | TRBJ1-6 | TRBV6-1 | TGTGCCAGCAGTGTCTCCGGGACAGCATATAATTCACCCCTCCACTTT | CASSVSGTAYNSPLHF
. | . | TRBJ2-7 | TRBV2 | TGTGCCAGCACACAGGACAGCTACGAGCAGTACTTC | CASTQDSYEQYF
. | TRBD2 | TRBJ2-7 | TRBV5-1 | TGCGCCAGCAGCTCGGGACTAGCGGGAGGCGAGCAGTACTTC | CASSSGLAGGEQYF
. | TRBD1 | TRBJ2-1 | TRBV12-3/TRBV12-4 | TGTGCCAGCAGTTGGGGACAGGGGAAGTTCTTC | CASSWGQGKFF
. | . | TRBJ1-1 | TRBV5-1 | TGCGCCAGCAGCTTGGCTGGTTTGTCGGACACTGAAGCTTTCTTT | CASSLAGLSDTEAFF
. | . | TRBJ1-4 | TRBV11-2 | TGTGCCAGCAGCTCCTTTGGGAGGGATCATGAAAAACTGTTTTTT | CASSSFGRDHEKLFF
. | . | TRBJ2-2 | TRBV7-9 | TGTGCCAGCAGCTACAATTCCGGGGAGCTGTTTTTT | CASSYNSGELFF
. | TRBD2 | TRBJ2-1 | TRBV11-1 | TGTGCCAGCACCCAAGCGGGAGTGTCCTACAATGAGCAGTTCTTC | CASTQAGVSYNEQFF
. | TRBD2 | TRBJ2-5 | TRBV6-6 | TGTGCCACCTTCTCCGGACTAGCGGGGGAAGAGACCCAGTACTTC | CATFSGLAGEETQYF
. | . | TRBJ1-4 | TRBV30 | TGTGCCTGGAGTCGGACTGGGGTTAATGAAAAACTGTTTTTT | CAWSRTGVNEKLFF
. | . | TRBJ2-7 | TRBV12-3/TRBV12-4 | TGTGCCAGCAGTCCCCAGGTGAACTACGAGCAGTACTTC | CASSPQVNYEQYF
. | TRBD1 | TRBJ2-1 | TRBV18 | TGTGCCAGCTCACCGCCCTCACAGGGGGCGAATGAGCAGTTCTTC | CASSPPSQGANEQFF
. | . | TRBJ1-1 | TRBV19 | TGTGCCAGTAGTATCCTGTCAACCAGGGGTACTGAAGCTTTCTTT | CASSILSTRGTEAFF
. | . | TRBJ1-5 | TRBV7-8 | TGTGCCAGCAGCTTAGACAGGGATCAGCCCCAGCATTTT | CASSLDRDQPQHF
. | . | TRBJ2-1 | TRBV27 | TGTGCCAGCAGCCCCCGCCAGATGACTAGTCATGAGCAGTTCTTC | CASSPRQMTSHEQFF
. | . | TRBJ1-5 | TRBV28 | TGTGCCAGCAGTTTATTGGGGGGGAGGCAGCCCCAGCATTTT | CASSLLGGRQPQHF
. | TRBD2 | TRBJ2-2 | TRBV3-1/TRBV3-2 | TGTGCCAGCAGCCAAGTTCGACTAGCGGGCACCGGGGAGCTGTTTTTT | CASSQVRLAGTGELFF
. | . | TRBJ2-7 | TRBV12-3/TRBV12-4 | TGTGCCAGCAGTTTCGGACAGAACTACGAGCAGTACTTC | CASSFGQNYEQYF
. | . | TRBJ2-7 | TRBV3-1/TRBV3-2 | TGTGCCAGCAGCCAAGCTGCCTACGAGCAGTACTTC | CASSQAAYEQYF
. | . | TRBJ2-7 | TRBV18 | TGTGCCAGCTCACCACCCGGGTTGGTGGTGCAGTACTTC | CASSPPGLVVQYF
. | TRBD1 | TRBJ1-4 | TRBV5-1 | TGCGCCAGTAGGTCGACAGGGGGGTTTGGTGAAAAACTGTTTTTT | CASRSTGGFGEKLFF
. | . | TRBJ1-4 | TRBV2 | TGTGCCAGCAGCAGGAAAAGACATGAAAAACTGTTTTTT | CASSRKRHEKLFF
. | TRBD2 | TRBJ2-2 | TRBV5-1 | TGCGCCAGCAGCTTGGTGTTAGCGGGAGCCGGGGAGCTGTTTTTT | CASSLVLAGAGELFF
. | TRBD1 | TRBJ1-4 | TRBV5-1 | TGCGCCAGCAGCCTAGACAGGGTTTCGACTAATGAAAAACTGTTTTTT | CASSLDRVSTNEKLFF
few | . | TRBJ1-1 | TRBV28 | TGTGCCAGCAGATCCCCGGGATCACCCGCCCGGGCTTTCTTT | CASRSPGSPARAFF
. | . | TRBJ2-2 | TRBV30 | TGTGCCTGGAGCGGGTCCCTGGGCGGGGAGCTGTTTTTT | CAWSGSLGGELFF
. | TRBD1 | TRBJ1-1 | TRBV18 | TGTGCCAGCTCAACAACAGGGGCGGGCACTGAAGCTTTCTTT | CASSTTGAGTEAFF
. | . | TRBJ1-2 | TRBV11-3 | TGTGCCAGCAGCTTAGCTATCCACACCTTC | CASSLAIHTF
. | . | TRBJ2-7 | TRBV30 | TGTGCCTGGAGTGCGAGGCTGGGCGAGCAGTACTTC | CAWSARLGEQYF
. | TRBD1 | TRBJ2-2 | TRBV18 | TGTGCCAGCTCACCATTCTTCGGACAGGCCACCAACGGGGAGCTGTTTTTT | CASSPFFGQATNGELFF
. | . | TRBJ2-5 | TRBV18 | TGTGCCAGCTCACCACCTTCTTATTTGAGGGACCAAGAGACCCAGTACTTC | CASSPPSYLRDQETQYF
. | . | TRBJ2-1 | TRBV5-4 | TGTGCCAGCAGCTTGGATCACAGGGCCGATGAGCAGTTCTTC | CASSLDHRADEQFF
. | TRBD2 | TRBJ2-1 | TRBV7-8 | TGTGCCACGTGCCCTAGCGGGAGGGGGTTATATGAGCAGTTCTTC | CATCPSGRGLYEQFF
. | TRBD2 | TRBJ2-1 | TRBV6-4 | TGTGCCAGCAGTGACTCAACTAGCGGCAATGAGCAGTTCTTC | CASSDSTSGNEQFF
once | TRBD1 | TRBJ2-5 | TRBV13 | TGTGCCAGCAGCTTAGTAGGGGGCACAGAGACCCAGTACTTC | CASSLVGGTETQYF